These 22 T cell receptor beta chains share one sample of origin, sequenced in a study of identical twins. TCRdb ran MiXCR on the 5' RACE reads and lists one entry per CDR3 protein. The table has under 300,000 distinct CDR3 sequences, 6.5% to 8% seen once; the top ten hold 13% to 15%. Separately, the same data were catalogued under a study of T cells expressing NK-cell markers.

Sequenced: CD8+ T cells sorted from blood. These receptors originate from a woman aged 18-29 years in good health.

In its sample, this clonotype was seen a few times. The rearrangement links TRBV29-1 to TRBJ2-2; unclear D gene. V lost 4 bases and J lost 5, with 8 bases in between. This CDR3 has 12 amino acids. Per the germline V gene, CDR1 is SQVTM and CDR2 is ANQGSEA. As DNA, the CDR3 is TGCAGCGTTGCAAGGCCGACCGGGGAGCTGTTTTTT. Amino acids: CSVARPTGELFF.

This clonotype turned up a few times. The chain employs TRBV28 and TRBJ1-4, with D uncertain. From germline, CDR1 is MDHEN and CDR2 SYDVKM. Trimming removed 8 bases at V and 11 bases at J, with 12 bases between. The CDR3 is 11 amino acids. CDR3 protein: CASRHGLKLFF. The DNA for the CDR3 is TGTGCCAGCCGTCATGGCCTTAAACTGTTTTTT.

This clonotype showed up many times. The chain combines TRBV7-9 with TRBJ2-6, with D uncertain. V lost 0 bases and J lost 0, with 6 bases in between. The CDR3 sequence is 16 residues long. From germline, CDR1 is SEHNR and CDR2 FQNEAQ (reference sequence). The DNA of the CDR3 is TGTGCCAGCAGCTTAGCTACCGTCTCTGGGGCCAACGTCCTGACTTTC. This sequence encodes CASSLATVSGANVLTF.

The chain carries TRBV27 and TRBJ2-1; the D gene is possibly TRBD2 (7 bases). This CDR3 has 18 amino acids. The germline V gene encodes CDR1 MNHEY and CDR2 SMNVEV (reference sequence). Trimming removed 6 bases at V and 3 bases at J, with 24 bases between. Here the CDR3 DNA reads TGTGCCAGCAGGCCCCGGGGTGGGGGGGCCGGGCACTACAATGAGCAGTTCTTC. This gives the protein CASRPRGGGAGHYNEQFF.

This chain joins TRBV21-1 and TRBJ2-5; TRBD2 is taken as the D call from the table, unchecked against the DNA. TRBV21-1 is labeled a pseudogene. This CDR3 is 18 amino acids long. The CDR3 coding sequence is TGTGCCAGCACCCCTGAGGGGCTAGCGGGAGACGCGCAAGAGACCCAGTACTTC. Translation: CASTPEGLAGDAQETQYF.

Concerning this clonotype itself: A clone one base away is much larger, so this may be a read error. The chain is built from TRBV12-3 or TRBV12-4 and TRBJ1-1, with 7 bases matching TRBD1. There are 13 residues in the CDR3. V was pared by 6 bases and J by 1 base, with 2 bases of the junction left unmatched. DNA of the CDR3: TGTGCCAGCAGCTGGGACAGGAACACTGAAGCTTTCTTT. This translates into CASSWDRNTEAFF.

This clonotype was seen at least ten times. The rearrangement joins TRBV5-1 to TRBJ2-1; D might be TRBD2 (6 bases). CDR1 is SGHRS and CDR2 is YFSETQ in the germline V gene. CDR3 size: 15 residues. Between the trimmed V and J ends, which lost 10 bases and 0 bases, there was a span of 17 bases. CDR3 protein: CASGAGASSYNEQFF. The CDR3 region has the DNA TGCGCCTCGGGAGCAGGAGCCAGCTCCTACAATGAGCAGTTCTTC.

This clonotype was recorded many times. The J gene is TRBJ1-3, the V gene TRBV6-1; no definite D call. The CDR3 totals 15 residues. Germline CDR1 MNHNS, CDR2 SASEGT. V was cut by 8 bases and J by 0 bases, with 14 bases left in between. The CDR3 DNA reads as TGTGCCAGCCGCTGGAACGCTTTCTCTGGAAACACCATATATTTT. The encoded protein is CASRWNAFSGNTIYF.

The chain is built from TRBV27 and TRBJ1-2; D call uncertain. Germline V CDR1 and CDR2: MNHEY, SMNVEV (reference sequence). The germline V and J ends were trimmed by 9 bases and 4 bases, with 18 bases remaining between them. The CDR3 extends over 14 amino acids. The CDR3 DNA reads as TGTGCCAGTTCCCGTCGGCAGAGAACCTATGGCTACACCTTC. This codes for CASSRRQRTYGYTF.

There are many counts of this clonotype. The chain has TRBV7-8 and TRBJ2-2; D unclear. Trimming removed 1 base at V and 1 base at J, with 10 bases between. In germline, CDR1 is SGHVS, CDR2 FQNEAQ. This CDR3 spans 16 amino acids. CDR3: CASSLDWGLNTGELFF. The CDR3 nucleotides are TGTGCCAGCAGCTTAGATTGGGGTCTGAACACCGGGGAGCTGTTTTTT.

This clonotype appeared a few times. The V call is TRBV19, the J call TRBJ2-5; tentatively, D is TRBD2 (6 bases). Germline-derived CDR1 and CDR2 are LNHDA and SQIVND (reference sequence). This CDR3 is 14 amino acids long. V was pared by 6 bases and J by 5 bases, with 16 bases between. The CDR3 is CASSQIGGEETQYF. The CDR3 DNA is TGTGCCAGTAGCCAAATCGGGGGTGAGGAGACCCAGTACTTC.

Only a few counts were recorded for this clonotype. The chain recombines TRBV5-1 with TRBJ2-1; maybe TRBD2 (6 bases). The CDR3 loop spans 14 amino acids. Germline assignment: CDR1 SGHRS and CDR2 YFSETQ. Trimming cost V 6 bases and J 5 bases, with 15 bases left between them. Here the CDR3 DNA reads TGCGCCAGCAATGGGACTGCCGTACACAATGAGCAGTTCTTC. Its translation: CASNGTAVHNEQFF.

V gene TRBV2 combines with J gene TRBJ2-7, with TRBD1 matching 8 bases. The CDR3 has 12 residues. J lost 12 bases, V lost 9 bases, and 13 bases had no gene match. Germline V gene sequence: CDR1 SNHLY, CDR2 FYNNEI. CDR3 coding DNA: TGTGCCAGTAGGGGACAGGCTCCGACCCCGTACTTC. Translating gives CASRGQAPTPYF.

Here the CDR3 DNA reads TGTGCCTGGAGTGCTGGACAGATGACCAGTGAAGCTTTCTTT. Translation: CAWSAGQMTSEAFF. The V and J genes are TRBV30 and TRBJ1-1; D possibly corresponds to TRBD1 (6 bases). In germline, CDR1 is GTSNPN, CDR2 SVGIG (reference sequence). V lost 1 base to trimming and J lost 7 bases, with 16 bases between them. There are 14 residues in the CDR3. Variable domain in full (rest from reference TRBV30 and TRBJ1-1): SQTIHQWPATLVQPVGSPLSLECTVEGTSNPNLYWYRQAAGRGLQLLFYSVGIGQISSEVPQNLSASRPQDRQFILSSKKLLLSDSGFYLCAWSAGQMTSEAFFGQGTRLTVV.

This clonotype was observed at least ten times. This sequence joins TRBV21-1 and TRBJ1-5. TRBV21-1 constitutes a pseudogene. The CDR3 spans 17 residues. The CDR3 loop reads CATDQRGGGFADQPQHF. CDR3 nucleotide sequence: TGTGCCACCGACCAACGGGGTGGAGGATTCGCGGATCAGCCCCAGCATTTT.

V and J are TRBV16 and TRBJ1-1; no reliable D call. V was clipped by 3 bases and J by 3 bases, with 11 bases between them. This CDR3 spans 14 amino acids. The germline gives CDR1 KGHSY, CDR2 FQNENV. CDR3 sequence reads: CASSHRGTDTEAFF. The CDR3 DNA follows: TGTGCCAGCAGCCACCGTGGCACGGACACTGAAGCTTTCTTT.

This clonotype was seen a few times. This chain connects TRBV20-1 to TRBJ1-6, with D possibly matching TRBD1 (6 bases). The CDR3 runs 13 residues. V was cut by 3 bases and J by 7 bases, with 10 bases left in between. Germline V lookup: CDR1 DFQATT, CDR2 SNEGSKA (reference sequence). The DNA for the CDR3 is TGCAGTGCTAGTGGGCAGGGGAATTCACCCCTCCACTTT. Translating gives CSASGQGNSPLHF.

This clonotype occurred a few times. V and J are TRBV6-6 and TRBJ1-4; weak D call: TRBD1 (5 bases). The CDR3 has 12 residues. V was pared by 6 bases and J by 5 bases, with 7 bases between. Germline assignment: CDR1 MNHNY and CDR2 SVGAGI (reference sequence). In DNA form, the CDR3 reads TGTGCCAGCAGCTCAGGGAATGAAAAACTGTTTTTT. Translating gives CASSSGNEKLFF.

This chain connects TRBV27 to TRBJ2-6; D ambiguous. The ends were cut back, 4 bases at V and 0 bases at J, with 10 bases in the middle. Per germline, CDR1 MNHEY and CDR2 SMNVEV (reference sequence). This CDR3 region has 16 residues. CDR3 in amino acids: CASSSPLGSGANVLTF. The CDR3 region has the DNA TGTGCCAGCAGTTCTCCCTTGGGCTCTGGGGCCAACGTCCTGACTTTC.

The chain joins TRBV30 to TRBJ2-7; tentatively, D is TRBD1 (5 bases). CDR1 is GTSNPN, CDR2 SVGIG, per germline (reference sequence). The V end was cut by 0 bases, the J end by 6 bases, with 9 bases between. The CDR3 sequence is 12 residues long. The CDR3 nucleotides read TGTGCCTGGAGTGTAGCAGGGTCCGAGCAGTACTTC. Translating gives CAWSVAGSEQYF.

This clonotype came up many times. The rearrangement uses TRBV19 and TRBJ2-2; D could derive from TRBD1 or TRBD2 (5 bases each). Trimming shortened V by 6 bases and J by 5 bases, and 16 bases separated the two germline ends. CDR1 is LNHDA, CDR2 SQIVND, per germline (reference sequence). The CDR3 sequence is 15 residues long. CDR3 nucleotides: TGTGCCAGTAGCAACCTCCAGGGACGTACCGGGGAGCTGTTTTTT. The encoded protein is CASSNLQGRTGELFF.

This clonotype was seen a few times. The V and J genes are TRBV20-1 and TRBJ1-2, with unresolved D. The V end lost 0 bases, the J end lost 4 bases, and 9 bases lay between the germline ends. CDR3 length: 13 amino acids. CDR1 DFQATT and CDR2 SNEGSKA come from the germline V gene (reference sequence). This CDR3 is CSARDRHSYGYTF. The CDR3 DNA sequence: TGCAGTGCTAGAGATCGCCACAGCTATGGCTACACCTTC.